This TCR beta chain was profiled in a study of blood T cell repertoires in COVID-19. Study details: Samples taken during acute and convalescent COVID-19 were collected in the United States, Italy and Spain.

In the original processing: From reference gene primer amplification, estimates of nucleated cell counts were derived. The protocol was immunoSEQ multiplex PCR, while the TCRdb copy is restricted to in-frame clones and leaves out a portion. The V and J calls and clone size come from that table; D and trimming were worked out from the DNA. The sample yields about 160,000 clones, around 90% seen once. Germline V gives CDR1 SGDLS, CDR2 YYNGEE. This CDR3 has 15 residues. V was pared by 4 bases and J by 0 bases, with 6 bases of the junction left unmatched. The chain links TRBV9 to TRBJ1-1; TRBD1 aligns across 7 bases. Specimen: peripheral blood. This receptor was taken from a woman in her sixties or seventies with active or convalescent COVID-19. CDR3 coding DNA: TGTGCCAGCAGCAAGGGACAGACCTTGAACACTGAAGCTTTCTTT. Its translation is CASSKGQTLNTEAFF.